These 31 T cell receptor beta chains came from one sample sequenced in a study of blood T cell repertoires in COVID-19. The repertoire was sequenced with immunoSEQ multiplex PCR; TCRdb's copy has only in-frame clones and lacks some. The data show approximately 50,000 clones, around 81% seen once. Source material: peripheral blood. Every receptor here comes from an elderly woman with COVID-19, enrolled during active disease.

The chain has TRBV3-1 (or the pseudogene TRBV3-2) and TRBJ1-2; D is perhaps TRBD1 (5 bases). V lost 4 bases to trimming and J lost 0 bases, with 12 bases between them. The CDR3 length is 15 residues. Germline assignment: CDR1 LGHDT and CDR2 YNNKEL (reference sequence). In DNA, the CDR3 is TGTGCCAGCAGCCCGAGTAAGGGGTCTAACTATGGCTACACCTTC. It yields the protein CASSPSKGSNYGYTF.

The chain employs TRBV7-3 and TRBJ2-2; D gene uncertain. V lost 1 base, J lost 7 bases, and 10 bases lay in between. The CDR3 covers 14 residues. Germline V CDR1 and CDR2: SGHTA, FQGTGA. Here the CDR3 reads CASSLILGGGELFF. In DNA, the CDR3 is TGTGCCAGCAGCTTAATACTCGGTGGCGGGGAGCTGTTTTTT. Variable domain in full (rest from reference TRBV7-3 and TRBJ2-2): GAGVSQTPSNKVTEKGKYVELRCDPISGHTALYWYRQSLGQGPEFLIYFQGTGAADDSGLPNDRFFAVRPEGSVSTLKIQRTERGDSAVYLCASSLILGGGELFFGEGSRLTVL.

This clone was seen a few times. This chain uses TRBV18 with TRBJ1-2; 8 nucleotides agree with TRBD1. J was trimmed by 7 bases and V by 2 bases; bases with no gene match: 3. The CDR3 covers 13 residues. Germline-derived CDR1 and CDR2 are KGHSH and LQKENI. As DNA, the CDR3 is TGTGCCAGCTCACCAGTCGACAGGGGTGGCTACACCTTC. Its translation is CASSPVDRGGYTF.

A note on this clone: A read error may account for a junction end that differs from germline. The chain joins TRBV7-7 to TRBJ2-2, with D unclear. Germline CDR1 SSHAT, CDR2 FNYEAQ (reference sequence). This CDR3 comprises 16 residues. The CDR3 is CASSLVSHSGTGELFF. For the CDR3, the DNA is TGTGCTAGCAGCTTAGTAAGTCATTCAGGCACCGGGGAGCTGTTTTTT.

The chain uses TRBV30 and TRBJ1-1, with D uncertain. Per germline, CDR1 GTSNPN and CDR2 SVGIG (reference sequence). V dropped 0 bases and J dropped 1 base, with 6 bases sitting between them. There are 13 residues in the CDR3. CDR3: CAWSVGPNTEAFF. The DNA of the CDR3 is TGTGCCTGGAGTGTGGGCCCGAACACTGAAGCTTTCTTT.

The V and J genes are TRBV21-1 and TRBJ1-1. TRBV21-1 is noted as a pseudogene. The CDR3 runs 13 residues. The CDR3 DNA reads TGTGCCAGCCCCGGGGGATCAGGCACTGAAGCTTTCTTT. Encoded protein: CASPGGSGTEAFF.

This sequence joins TRBV13 and TRBJ1-1; D not certain. The CDR3 length is 14 residues. Trimming shortened V by 5 bases and J by 5 bases, and 15 bases separated the two germline ends. Germline V gene data show CDR1 as PRHDT and CDR2 as FYEKMQ (reference sequence). The CDR3 is CASSREPQATEAFF. The DNA of the CDR3 is TGTGCCAGCAGCCGTGAGCCCCAAGCAACTGAAGCTTTCTTT. Variable domain in full (rest from reference TRBV13 and TRBJ1-1): AAGVIQSPRHLIKEKRETATLKCYPIPRHDTVYWYQQGPGQDPQFLISFYEKMQSDKGSIPDRFSAQQFSDYHSELNMSSLELGDSALYFCASSREPQATEAFFGQGTRLTVV.

This chain connects TRBV19 to TRBJ1-2, with 7 bases fitting TRBD1. Germline assignment: CDR1 LNHDA and CDR2 SQIVND (reference sequence). There are 13 residues in the CDR3. Germline trimming cut 10 bases from V and 3 bases from J; bases unmatched to any gene: 8. The chain's CDR3 is CATAGTAYYGYTF. The CDR3 DNA is TGTGCCACTGCCGGGACAGCCTACTATGGCTACACCTTC. Full variable domain (missing parts from reference TRBV19 and TRBJ1-2): DGGITQSPKYLFRKEGQNVTLSCEQNLNHDAMYWYRQDPGQGLRLIYYSQIVNDFQKGDIAEGYSVSREKKESFPLTVTSAQKNPTAFYLCATAGTAYYGYTFGSGTRLTVV.

The chain couples TRBV6-6 to TRBJ1-5; D remains unclear. The CDR3 has 12 amino acids. Trimming removed 7 bases at V and 6 bases at J, with 10 bases between. CDR1 is MNHNY and CDR2 is SVGAGI in the germline V gene (reference sequence). The CDR3 reads CASTSFGQPQHF. CDR3 DNA: TGTGCCAGCACGTCGTTCGGTCAGCCCCAGCATTTT.

The V and J genes are TRBV6-5 and TRBJ2-1; D is perhaps TRBD1 (6 bases). The germline gives CDR1 MNHEY, CDR2 SVGAGI. V shed 6 bases and J shed 7 bases, with 13 bases lying between them. The CDR3 is 13 residues long. This CDR3 reads CASRSNRVNEQFF. CDR3 DNA: TGTGCCAGCAGATCCAACAGGGTTAATGAGCAGTTCTTC.

The chain is built from TRBV19 and TRBJ1-5; D is unclear. Germline V gives CDR1 LNHDA, CDR2 SQIVND (reference sequence). Trimming removed 3 bases at V and 1 base at J, with 10 bases between. CDR3 length equals 15 residues. The CDR3 nucleotides are TGTGCCAGTAGTATTTTGAGAATAAGCAATCAGCCCCAGCATTTT. Encoded protein: CASSILRISNQPQHF.

The V call is TRBV2, the J call TRBJ1-6, with 8 bases aligning to TRBD1. This CDR3 comprises 15 residues. The ends lost 4 bases at V and 7 bases at J; junction bases unmatched: 6. Germline V lookup: CDR1 SNHLY, CDR2 FYNNEI. The DNA of the CDR3 is TGTGCCAGCAGTGGTCAGGGGGCCGGCAATTCACCCCTCCACTTT. Its translation: CASSGQGAGNSPLHF.

J is TRBJ2-3 and V is TRBV11-2; TRBD2 is a possible D gene (5 bases). V was clipped by 5 bases and J by 7 bases, with 13 bases between them. Germline values: CDR1 SGHAT, CDR2 FQNNGV. CDR3 length equals 13 residues. Here the CDR3 reads CASSPTGGHTQYF. The CDR3 coding sequence is TGTGCCAGCAGCCCGACGGGCGGGCATACGCAGTATTTT.

The chain uses TRBV10-3 and TRBJ2-7; 11 bases match TRBD2. V dropped 10 bases and J dropped 5; count of bases not matched to a gene: 19. The CDR3 covers 17 residues. Germline CDR1 is ENHRY and CDR2 is SYGVKD. The CDR3, as DNA: TGTGCCACTACAACGGGACTAGCGGAGATGAGGGGCCACGAGCAGTACTTC. Translation: CATTTGLAEMRGHEQYF.

Note on this clone: It may be a read error: a sequence one base away is much more abundant. This sequence joins TRBV5-8 and TRBJ1-1; tentative D call: TRBD1 (5 bases). V lost 0 bases, J lost 1 base, and 10 bases lay in between. The CDR3 has 15 amino acids. Per germline, CDR1 SGHTS and CDR2 YDEGEE. CDR3 bases: TGTGCCAGCAGCTTGGGTGGGGGGGGGAACACTGAAGCTTTCTTT. Amino acid sequence: CASSLGGGGNTEAFF.

The chain carries TRBV29-1 and TRBJ1-2; TRBD1 agrees at 8 bases. Trimming took 6 bases from V and 4 from J; bases not matched to a gene: 7. The CDR3 contains 13 residues. Germline CDR1 SQVTM, CDR2 ANQGSEA. DNA of the CDR3: TGCAGCGTGGGGGGACAGGCCTCCTATGGCTACACCTTC. Residues: CSVGGQASYGYTF.

This chain joins TRBV24-1 and TRBJ1-5; a weak D match, TRBD1 (6 bases). The CDR3 is 14 residues long. V was pared by 7 bases and J by 5 bases, with 14 bases between. In germline, CDR1 is KGHDR, CDR2 SFDVKD. The CDR3 protein is CATRQSGVDQPQHF. CDR3 DNA: TGTGCCACCAGGCAGTCAGGGGTCGATCAGCCCCAGCATTTT.

This clone is a singleton in its sample. The chain recombines TRBV2 with TRBJ1-5; D gene unclear. Germline CDR1 and CDR2: SNHLY and FYNNEI. The CDR3 is 19 residues long. Trimming left V 8 bases short and J 6 bases short, with 32 bases between. CDR3 in amino acids: CASGDGSFREDFEGQPQHF. DNA of the CDR3: TGTGCCAGCGGAGACGGCTCCTTCCGCGAGGATTTTGAGGGTCAGCCCCAGCATTTT.

The rearrangement links TRBV4-1 to TRBJ2-1; maybe TRBD1 (6 bases). The V gene lost 4 bases and the J gene lost 9 bases, with 19 bases spanning the gap. CDR1 is MGHRA, CDR2 YSYEKL, per germline. CDR3 length equals 15 residues. In DNA, the CDR3 is TGCGCCAGCAGCCCAGTGCCAGAACAGGGTAGTGAGCAGTTCTTC. Translating it yields CASSPVPEQGSEQFF.

The chain uses TRBV18 and TRBJ1-1; a possible D gene is TRBD1 (5 bases). Per germline, CDR1 KGHSH and CDR2 LQKENI. Trimming removed 0 bases from V and 2 bases from J, with 13 bases in between. This CDR3 region has 16 residues. CDR3 nucleotides: TGTGCCAGCTCACCACCGTCTGGCAGGGTCAACACTGAAGCTTTCTTT. Translating it yields CASSPPSGRVNTEAFF.

The sample holds a few counts of this clone. V is TRBV2 and J is TRBJ1-3, with D possibly matching TRBD1 (6 bases). CDR1 SNHLY and CDR2 FYNNEI come from the germline V gene. Deletions cut 8 bases from V and 4 bases from J, with 12 bases between. The CDR3 is 13 residues long. The chain's CDR3 is CASLKGVGNTIYF. CDR3 DNA sequence: TGTGCCAGCCTAAAGGGGGTCGGAAACACCATATATTTT.

The chain recombines TRBV5-1 with TRBJ2-5; D is unclear. Deletions cut 1 base from V and 6 bases from J, with 10 bases between. The CDR3 consists of 13 residues. Per germline, CDR1 SGHRS and CDR2 YFSETQ. For the CDR3, the DNA is TGCGCCAGCAGCTTGACCGATGAGAAGACCCAGTACTTC. It specifies CASSLTDEKTQYF.

The V and J genes are TRBV2 and TRBJ1-3; D is undetermined. V lost 8 bases to trimming and J lost 0 bases, with 11 bases between them. The CDR3 covers 14 residues. Germline CDR1 is SNHLY and CDR2 is FYNNEI. The CDR3 DNA follows: TGTGCCAGCGGAGAACTTGGCTCTGGAAACACCATATATTTT. The encoded protein is CASGELGSGNTIYF.

The chain has TRBV18 and TRBJ1-1; maybe TRBD1 (5 bases). Per the germline V gene, CDR1 is KGHSH and CDR2 is LQKENI. V dropped 3 bases and J dropped 4 bases, with 18 bases sitting between them. The CDR3 runs 16 residues. CDR3 sequence reads: CASSPREGIMGTEAFF. Written as DNA, the CDR3 is TGTGCCAGCTCACCCAGGGAGGGAATTATGGGCACTGAAGCTTTCTTT. Complete variable domain (other parts from reference TRBV18 and TRBJ1-1): NAGVMQNPRHLVRRRGQEARLRCSPMKGHSHVYWYRQLPEEGLKFMVYLQKENIIDESGMPKERFSAEFPKEGPSILRIQQVVRGDSAAYFCASSPREGIMGTEAFFGQGTRLTVV.

This chain links TRBV5-6 with TRBJ1-4, with D possibly being TRBD1 (5 bases). CDR3 length: 16 residues. Trimming removed 0 bases at V and 1 base at J, with 10 bases between. Germline-derived CDR1 and CDR2 are SGHDT and YYEEEE. The CDR3 spells CASSLAQGVTNEKLFF. CDR3 DNA: TGTGCCAGCAGCTTGGCCCAAGGGGTAACTAATGAAAAACTGTTTTTT. Using reference TRBV5-6 and TRBJ1-4 for the parts outside the CDR3, the full variable domain is DAGVTQSPTHLIKTRGQQVTLRCSPKSGHDTVSWYQQALGQGPQFIFQYYEEEERQRGNFPDRFSGHQFPNYSSELNVNALLLGDSALYLCASSLAQGVTNEKLFFGSGTQLSVL.

This rearrangement joins TRBV19 to TRBJ2-7, with 8 bases aligning to TRBD2. V shed 4 bases, J shed 3 bases, and the junction held 8 bases outside the gene matches. The CDR3 spans 15 residues. The germline V gene has CDR1 LNHDA and CDR2 SQIVND (reference sequence). Here the CDR3 DNA reads TGTGCCAGTAGTAATCAGCGGGGGTCCCTCTACGAGCAGTACTTC. This codes for CASSNQRGSLYEQYF. The full variable domain, its missing parts supplied by reference TRBV19 and TRBJ2-7, is DGGITQSPKYLFRKEGQNVTLSCEQNLNHDAMYWYRQDPGQGLRLIYYSQIVNDFQKGDIAEGYSVSREKKESFPLTVTSAQKNPTAFYLCASSNQRGSLYEQYFGPGTRLTVT.

CDR3 sequence: CASSWTSNTGELFF. DNA for the CDR3: TGTGCCAGCAGCTGGACATCGAACACCGGGGAGCTGTTTTTT. This rearrangement joins TRBV3-1 (or the pseudogene TRBV3-2) to TRBJ2-2, with a possible D match to TRBD1 (5 bases). The CDR3 is 14 residues long. Germline CDR1 LGHDT, CDR2 YNNKEL (reference sequence). V shed 5 bases and J shed 0 bases, with 7 bases lying between them.

The genes are TRBV7-2 and TRBJ2-3, with D possibly matching TRBD1 (5 bases). This CDR3 region has 12 residues. Trimming stripped 5 bases from V and 4 bases from J, with 7 bases between. Germline V CDR1 and CDR2: SGHTA, FQGNSA. The CDR3 sequence: CASSLRADTQYF. In nucleotides, the CDR3 is TGTGCCAGCAGCCTCAGGGCAGATACGCAGTATTTT. Combining the CDR3 with reference TRBV7-2 and TRBJ2-3 gives the whole variable domain GAGVSQSPSNKVTEKGKDVELRCDPISGHTALYWYRQSLGQGLEFLIYFQGNSAPDKSGLPSDRFSAERTGGSVSTLTIQRTQQEDSAVYLCASSLRADTQYFGPGTRLTVL.

V usage is TRBV27 and J usage is TRBJ2-1, with D perhaps TRBD2 (6 bases). Trimming took off 0 bases at V and 4 bases at J, with 13 bases between the two ends. The length of the CDR3 is 16 residues. Per the germline V gene, CDR1 is MNHEY and CDR2 is SMNVEV (reference sequence). In nucleotides, the CDR3 is TGTGCCAGCAGTTTATCGGGTAGCGGCACATACAATGAGCAGTTCTTC. It codes for CASSLSGSGTYNEQFF.

This clone was found once. The J gene is TRBJ2-7, the V gene TRBV10-3; 14 nucleotides align to TRBD2. The V segment lost 6 bases and the J segment 3 bases; nucleotides outside the gene matches: 4. The CDR3 has 15 amino acids. Germline-derived CDR1 and CDR2 are ENHRY and SYGVKD. CDR3 nucleotides: TGTGCCATCAGGAGGGGGACTAGCGGGAGCTACGAGCAGTACTTC. This encodes CAIRRGTSGSYEQYF.

This rearrangement joins TRBV6-6 to TRBJ1-6; tentatively, D is TRBD1 (5 bases). V dropped 5 bases and J dropped 0 bases, with 14 bases sitting between them. CDR3 size: 17 residues. The germline V gene encodes CDR1 MNHNY and CDR2 SVGAGI (reference sequence). CDR3 DNA sequence: TGTGCCAGCAGTCGCGATGGGGGGAGCTCCTATAATTCACCCCTCCACTTT. Protein product: CASSRDGGSSYNSPLHF.